These 17 T cell receptor beta chains share one sample of origin, sequenced in a study of blood T cell repertoires in COVID-19. Sequenced by immunoSEQ multiplex PCR; TCRdb stores in-frame clones only, minus some. This sample yields more than 350,000 clones, of which 80% to 90% are seen a single time; about 1% belongs to the top ten. Sequenced input: PBMCs or T cells enriched from blood (not recorded which). The receptors derive from a man aged 18 to 35 who had recovered from COVID-19.

The chain recombines TRBV10-3 with TRBJ1-2; D is unclear. CDR1 and CDR2 from the germline V gene are ENHRY and SYGVKD. The CDR3 has 13 residues. Trimming took off 0 bases at V and 3 bases at J, with 5 bases between the two ends. The CDR3 here is CAISESGDYGYTF. The CDR3 DNA is TGTGCCATCAGTGAGTCGGGCGACTATGGCTACACCTTC.

This clone was seen a handful of times. This CDR3 reads CASSRTSRETQYF. In nucleotides, the CDR3 is TGTGCCAGCAGCAGGACTAGCCGGGAGACCCAGTACTTC. The J gene is TRBJ2-5, the V gene TRBV6-5, with 8 nucleotides matching TRBD2. The CDR3 length is 13 residues. CDR1 and CDR2 from the germline V gene are MNHEY and SVGAGI. J was trimmed by 5 bases and V by 6 bases; bases with no gene match: 5.

This chain joins TRBV6-4 and TRBJ2-1; 8 nucleotides align to TRBD1. This CDR3 region has 15 residues. CDR1 MRHNA and CDR2 SNTAGT come from the germline V gene. V lost 0 bases, J lost 4 bases, and 2 bases stayed unmatched. The CDR3 reads CASSDSWDRYNEQFF. DNA for the CDR3: TGTGCCAGCAGTGACTCTTGGGACAGGTACAATGAGCAGTTCTTC.

This chain connects TRBV13 to TRBJ2-1; D is perhaps TRBD1 (6 bases). This CDR3 contains 15 residues. Trimming took off 3 bases at V and 7 bases at J, with 16 bases between the two ends. Germline V gene sequence: CDR1 PRHDT, CDR2 FYEKMQ (reference sequence). Here the CDR3 reads CASSLGASSYNEQFF. Written as DNA, the CDR3 is TGTGCCAGCAGCTTGGGGGCTAGTAGCTATAATGAGCAGTTCTTC.

The chain recombines TRBV2 with TRBJ1-6; 8 nucleotides agree with TRBD1. The germline V gene has CDR1 SNHLY and CDR2 FYNNEI. Unmatched junction bases numbered 6, after V lost 5 bases and J lost 9 bases. There are 14 residues in the CDR3. CDR3 residues: CASSKDRVGSPLHF. As DNA, the CDR3 is TGTGCCAGCAGTAAGGACAGGGTTGGTTCACCCCTCCACTTT.

The chain is built from TRBV27 and TRBJ2-7; D is ambiguous. CDR1 and CDR2 (germline): MNHEY, SMNVEV (reference sequence). The CDR3 has 14 residues. V was shortened by 5 bases and J by 3 bases, with 14 bases between the two germline ends. The CDR3 protein is CASSATWASYEQYF. As DNA, the CDR3 is TGTGCCAGCAGTGCCACGTGGGCCAGCTACGAGCAGTACTTC.

The chain carries TRBV7-2 and TRBJ2-7; TRBD1 matches at 9 bases. V trimming: 4 bases; J trimming: 5 bases; junction bases outside the gene matches: 18. The germline V gene has CDR1 SGHTA and CDR2 FQGNSA. The CDR3 runs to 18 residues. In DNA form, the CDR3 reads TGTGCCAGCAGCTATCTCGGGACAGGGCGCGGCCCGTCGGACGAGCAGTACTTC. This translates into CASSYLGTGRGPSDEQYF.

The chain links TRBV29-1 to TRBJ2-1; D is unresolved. Germline V CDR1 and CDR2: SQVTM, ANQGSEA. The CDR3 contains 14 residues. The ends were cut back, 6 bases at V and 5 bases at J, with 17 bases in the middle. The CDR3 DNA is TGCAGCGTGGCTGACTCCAACTTCGACAATGAGCAGTTCTTC. It specifies CSVADSNFDNEQFF.

The chain is built from TRBV29-1 and TRBJ1-1; no reliable D call. Germline values: CDR1 SQVTM, CDR2 ANQGSEA. CDR3 length: 15 amino acids. V was shortened by 4 bases and J by 1 base, with 16 bases between the two germline ends. The CDR3 region is CSVVDPGRTNTEAFF. Written as DNA, the CDR3 is TGCAGCGTTGTGGACCCCGGGAGAACGAACACTGAAGCTTTCTTT. Drawing the rest from reference TRBV29-1 and TRBJ1-1, the complete variable domain is SAVISQKPSRDICQRGTSLTIQCQVDSQVTMMFWYRQQPGQSLTLIATANQGSEATYESGFVIDKFPISRPNLTFSTLTVSNMSPEDSSIYLCSVVDPGRTNTEAFFGQGTRLTVV.

This clone was detected a few times. This sequence joins TRBV28 and TRBJ1-3; 7 bases line up with TRBD1. The CDR3 consists of 17 residues. Germline V lookup: CDR1 MDHEN, CDR2 SYDVKM. V was clipped by 5 bases and J by 2 bases; unmatched bases: 12. CDR3 protein: CASSMYSPGQTGNTIYF. CDR3 nucleotides: TGTGCCAGCAGTATGTACTCCCCGGGACAGACTGGAAACACCATATATTTT.

J is TRBJ1-6 and V is TRBV27, with 12 bases identical to TRBD1. This CDR3 has 14 amino acids. V shed 10 bases and J 16 bases; nucleotides not matched to a gene: 14. Germline loops: CDR1 MNHEY, CDR2 SMNVEV (reference sequence). The CDR3 DNA follows: TGTGCCACGCGTCCCGGGACAGGGGGCCGCTCACTCCACTTT. Its translation is CATRPGTGGRSLHF.

The chain has TRBV5-1 and TRBJ2-5; TRBD1 matches 9 bases. The CDR3 covers 14 residues. V gave up 7 bases and J gave up 4 bases; unmatched junction bases: 8. Germline V lookup: CDR1 SGHRS, CDR2 YFSETQ. DNA for the CDR3: TGCGCCAGCCTGCCGACAGGGGGAGCAGAGACCCAGTACTTC. Protein sequence: CASLPTGGAETQYF.

V usage is TRBV3-1 (or the pseudogene TRBV3-2) and J usage is TRBJ1-5, with 8 bases lining up with TRBD1. J lost 9 bases, V lost 5 bases, and 9 bases had no gene match. The CDR3 has 14 residues. Germline CDR1 and CDR2: LGHDT and YNNKEL (reference sequence). This CDR3 reads CASSIRGPARPQHF. The CDR3 DNA reads as TGTGCCAGCAGCATCAGGGGGCCGGCAAGGCCCCAGCATTTT.

V gene TRBV27 combines with J gene TRBJ1-1, with TRBD1 as a possible D gene (5 bases). This CDR3 contains 14 residues. Trimming cost V 6 bases and J 4 bases, with 15 bases left between them. In germline, CDR1 is MNHEY, CDR2 SMNVEV (reference sequence). The CDR3 bases are TGTGCCAGCAGGAAGGGGTTGCAGGGCACTGAAGCTTTCTTT. Residues: CASRKGLQGTEAFF.

The J gene is TRBJ1-2, the V gene TRBV3-1 (or the pseudogene TRBV3-2); 9 bases map to TRBD1. The CDR3 has 14 residues. V lost 3 bases to trimming and J lost 7 bases; unmatched junction nucleotides: 6. CDR1 is LGHDT, CDR2 YNNKEL, per germline (reference sequence). The CDR3 reads CASSHLQGAGGYTF. The DNA of the CDR3 is TGTGCCAGCAGCCACCTACAGGGGGCAGGTGGCTACACCTTC.

The gene calls are TRBV29-1 and TRBJ2-7; D might be TRBD1 (5 bases). The CDR3 is made up of 13 amino acids. Per germline, CDR1 SQVTM and CDR2 ANQGSEA. V dropped 4 bases and J dropped 0 bases, with 10 bases sitting between them. The CDR3 sequence is CSVAGLGSYEQYF. In nucleotides, the CDR3 is TGCAGCGTTGCAGGGCTGGGCTCCTACGAGCAGTACTTC.

This chain links TRBV18 with TRBJ2-5; D uncertain. Germline CDR1 is KGHSH and CDR2 is LQKENI. V was cut by 2 bases and J by 4 bases, with 11 bases left in between. The CDR3 spans 14 residues. The CDR3 region has the DNA TGTGCCAGCTCACCATTAGGAACGGGAGAGACCCAGTACTTC. It translates to CASSPLGTGETQYF. Together with reference TRBV18 and TRBJ2-5, the CDR3 gives the full variable domain: NAGVMQNPRHLVRRRGQEARLRCSPMKGHSHVYWYRQLPEEGLKFMVYLQKENIIDESGMPKERFSAEFPKEGPSILRIQQVVRGDSAAYFCASSPLGTGETQYFGPGTRLLVL.